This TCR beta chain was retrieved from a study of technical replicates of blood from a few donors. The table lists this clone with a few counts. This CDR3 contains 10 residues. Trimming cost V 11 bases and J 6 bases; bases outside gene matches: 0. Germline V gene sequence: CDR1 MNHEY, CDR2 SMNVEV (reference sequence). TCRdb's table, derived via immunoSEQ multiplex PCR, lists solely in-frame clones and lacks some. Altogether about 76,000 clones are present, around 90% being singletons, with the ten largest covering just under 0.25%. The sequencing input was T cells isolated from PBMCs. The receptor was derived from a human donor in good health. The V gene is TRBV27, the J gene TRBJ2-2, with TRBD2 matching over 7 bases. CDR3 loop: CAAGAGELFF. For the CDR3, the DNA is TGTGCCGCGGGGGCCGGGGAGCTGTTTTTT.